The next 17 T cell receptor beta chains were all read from a single sample in a study of shared clonotypes between healthy human individuals. This table comes from immunoSEQ multiplex PCR, and its TCRdb copy is limited to in-frame clones, with some not included. The sample holds about 1.5 million clones, 98% seen once. The specimen was naive CD4+ T cells sorted from blood. Subset indicated: CD45RA+ positively selected. Receptors originate from a man aged 25 to 40 in good health.

The chain joins TRBV27 to TRBJ2-1; possibly TRBD2 for D (6 bases). V was shortened by 2 bases and J by 4 bases, with 12 bases between the two germline ends. The CDR3 contains 15 residues. The germline V gene has CDR1 MNHEY and CDR2 SMNVEV (reference sequence). CDR3 DNA: TGTGCCAGCAGTTTAGGCGGGACCGTTTACAATGAGCAGTTCTTC. Its translation: CASSLGGTVYNEQFF.

The chain joins TRBV5-6 to TRBJ2-7; D uncertain. The CDR3 is made up of 14 amino acids. Germline V lookup: CDR1 SGHDT, CDR2 YYEEEE. The V end was cut by 0 bases, the J end by 4 bases, with 11 bases between. CDR3 in DNA: TGTGCCAGCAGCTTGGGTCCCACAATTTACGAGCAGTACTTC. It specifies CASSLGPTIYEQYF.

V and J are TRBV7-2 and TRBJ2-7; the D is unclear. This CDR3 spans 14 amino acids. Trimming pared 3 bases from V and 5 bases from J, leaving 14 bases between. Germline CDR1 and CDR2: SGHTA and FQGNSA. DNA of the CDR3: TGTGCCAGCAGCTTTCGAGCCTCCCGGGACGAGCAGTACTTC. As protein: CASSFRASRDEQYF.

The V gene is TRBV29-1, the J gene TRBJ2-1; D is perhaps TRBD1 (5 bases). The CDR3 totals 12 residues. Trimming pared 5 bases from V and 9 bases from J, leaving 14 bases between. CDR1 is SQVTM and CDR2 is ANQGSEA in the germline V gene. The chain's CDR3 is CSVPTIRGEQFF. The CDR3 nucleotides are TGCAGCGTTCCTACGATTAGGGGTGAGCAGTTCTTC.

In the case of this clone: At one boundary the junction diverges from the germline segment, which might be a read error. V is TRBV30 and J is TRBJ1-1; no firm D call. The germline CDR1 and CDR2 sequences are GTSNPN and SVGIG (reference sequence). The CDR3 totals 12 residues. The CDR3 is CARRRANTEAFF. CDR3 DNA sequence: TGTGCCCGGAGGAGGGCGAACACTGAAGCTTTCTTT.

On this clone: The same CDR3 arises from other DNA sequences in this sample as well. The chain carries TRBV15 and TRBJ2-1; D is undetermined. The CDR3 runs to 13 residues. CDR1 is LNHNV and CDR2 is YYDKDF in the germline V gene (reference sequence). With 1 base removed from V and 7 bases from J, the gap between germline ends came to 8 bases. The CDR3 DNA reads as TGTGCCACCAGCAGAGGGACGTATAATGAGCAGTTCTTC. This gives the protein CATSRGTYNEQFF.

V is TRBV7-3 and J is TRBJ2-1; D is unresolved. The CDR3 consists of 13 residues. V was shortened by 5 bases and J by 5 bases, with 10 bases between the two germline ends. Germline values: CDR1 SGHTA, CDR2 FQGTGA. CDR3 bases: TGTGCCAGCAGCCCCCTGACTGACAATGAGCAGTTCTTC. Translation: CASSPLTDNEQFF.

This chain uses TRBV18 with TRBJ1-3; 9 nucleotides align to TRBD1. The CDR3 extends over 17 amino acids. Germline CDR1 reads KGHSH; CDR2 reads LQKENI. V shed 1 base and J 3 bases; nucleotides not matched to a gene: 7. In DNA form, the CDR3 reads TGTGCCAGCTCACCACTAAACGGACAGGGGTTTGGAAACACCATATATTTT. Amino acids: CASSPLNGQGFGNTIYF.

This clone appeared once. This chain joins TRBV6-4 and TRBJ2-2; D may be TRBD2 (6 bases). The CDR3 is 15 residues long. The germline V and J ends were trimmed by 5 bases and 0 bases, with 10 bases remaining between them. Germline lookup yields CDR1 MRHNA and CDR2 SNTAGT. The CDR3 loop reads CASSSEGTNTGELFF. The CDR3 nucleotides are TGTGCCAGCAGTTCGGAGGGGACGAACACCGGGGAGCTGTTTTTT.

This rearrangement joins TRBV2 to TRBJ2-7; D not resolved. The germline V and J ends were trimmed by 4 bases and 3 bases, with 19 bases remaining between them. CDR3 length: 16 residues. Germline CDR1 and CDR2: SNHLY and FYNNEI. In DNA form, the CDR3 reads TGTGCCAGCAGTGTTTACGCTAAGAGGCAAAACTACGAGCAGTACTTC. Translating it yields CASSVYAKRQNYEQYF. The variable domain in full, with the rest retrieved from reference TRBV2 and TRBJ2-7, is EPEVTQTPSHQVTQMGQEVILRCVPISNHLYFYWYRQILGQKVEFLVSFYNNEISEKSEIFDDQFSVERPDGSNFTLKIRSTKLEDSAMYFCASSVYAKRQNYEQYFGPGTRLTVT.

This clone was detected once. The chain recombines TRBV7-9 with TRBJ2-7; TRBD2 agrees at 7 bases. The CDR3 sequence is 12 residues long. The V gene end was trimmed by 10 bases and the J gene end by 7 bases; junction bases not matched to a gene: 10. CDR1 SEHNR and CDR2 FQNEAQ come from the germline V gene (reference sequence). This CDR3 is CATGLGTGEQYF. The DNA for the CDR3 is TGTGCCACCGGACTAGGAACGGGTGAGCAGTACTTC.

The chain couples TRBV27 to TRBJ2-5; TRBD1 or TRBD2 may be the D gene (5 bases each). The CDR3 spans 14 residues. Between the trimmed V and J ends, which lost 5 bases and 4 bases, there was a span of 14 bases. Germline CDR1 and CDR2: MNHEY and SMNVEV (reference sequence). CDR3 DNA sequence: TGTGCCAGCAGTAAACGGGACCCCCGAGAGACCCAGTACTTC. Translation: CASSKRDPRETQYF.

This chain links TRBV28 with TRBJ2-3; 9 bases align to TRBD1. With V trimmed by 6 bases and J by 7 bases, 8 bases remained unmatched. CDR1 is MDHEN, CDR2 SYDVKM, per germline. CDR3 size: 14 residues. CDR3 sequence reads: CASRTGTGWNTQYF. In nucleotides, the CDR3 is TGTGCCAGCAGAACCGGGACAGGGTGGAATACGCAGTATTTT.

V and J are TRBV5-4 and TRBJ2-2; D may be TRBD2 (6 bases). V was pared by 7 bases and J by 2 bases, with 15 bases between. The CDR3 runs to 15 residues. CDR1 is SGHNT, CDR2 YYREEE, per germline (reference sequence). CDR3 bases: TGTGCCAGCTACGGGAGTTTCGATAACACCGGGGAGCTGTTTTTT. This sequence encodes CASYGSFDNTGELFF.

The J gene is TRBJ1-1, the V gene TRBV6-5; 8 bases align to TRBD1. Trimming cost V 2 bases and J 5 bases; bases outside gene matches: 7. Germline assignment: CDR1 MNHEY and CDR2 SVGAGI. The CDR3 extends over 15 amino acids. DNA of the CDR3: TGTGCCAGCAGTTACCCGGGACAGGCGGGTACTGAAGCTTTCTTT. Translation: CASSYPGQAGTEAFF.

Concerning this clone: At the DNA level, this CDR3 is encoded by other sequences in the same sample as well. The rearrangement joins TRBV27 to TRBJ2-3; D is unresolved. V lost 5 bases and J lost 2, with 5 bases in between. Germline values: CDR1 MNHEY, CDR2 SMNVEV (reference sequence). This CDR3 region has 12 residues. DNA of the CDR3: TGTGCCAGCAGTCCCCACACAGATACGCAGTATTTT. It codes for CASSPHTDTQYF.

This chain links TRBV9 with TRBJ2-7; D is perhaps TRBD1 or TRBD2 (5 bases each). Germline lookup yields CDR1 SGDLS and CDR2 YYNGEE. The V end was cut by 4 bases, the J end by 4 bases, with 12 bases between. This CDR3 has 13 residues. The CDR3 sequence: CASSPSWGYEQYF. The CDR3 nucleotides read TGTGCCAGCAGCCCTTCTTGGGGGTACGAGCAGTACTTC. Supplemented by reference TRBV9 and TRBJ2-7, the full variable domain reads DSGVTQTPKHLITATGQRVTLRCSPRSGDLSVYWYQQSLDQGLQFLIQYYNGEERAKGNILERFSAQQFPDLHSELNLSSLELGDSALYFCASSPSWGYEQYFGPGTRLTVT.